These T cell receptor beta chains were read from a single sample in a study of cytomegalovirus exposure and HLA in healthy donors. Sequencing was performed with immunoSEQ multiplex PCR; in TCRdb, only in-frame clones are kept and a portion is missing. The data contain approximately 100,000 clones, over 60% of them singletons. Sequencing was performed on PBMCs. These receptors came from a female donor in good health and CMV-seronegative. Both conserved end residues are part of each CDR3. The D gene is left open where the match is weak. Clone size is not always given. Where it is, it says once, few, many or a class for expanded clones.

TRBJ1-2,TRBV5-4,.,TRBD1,CASSLDRGRDYGYTF,TGTGCCAGCAGCTTGGACAGGGGGCGCGACTATGGCTACACCTTC
TRBJ2-7,TRBV5-1,.,TRBD2,CASSLTSGGQTYEQYF,TGCGCCAGCAGCTTGACTAGCGGGGGGCAGACCTACGAGCAGTACTTC
TRBJ1-1,TRBV5-6,.,.,CASRRGAVNTEAFF,TGTGCCAGCAGGCGCGGTGCGGTGAACACTGAAGCTTTCTTT
TRBJ2-2,TRBV5-4,.,TRBD1,CASSFQGANTGELFF,TGTGCCAGCAGCTTCCAGGGGGCGAACACCGGGGAGCTGTTTTTT
TRBJ1-2,TRBV19,.,TRBD1,CASKTGAYGYTF,TGTGCCAGTAAAACAGGGGCCTATGGCTACACCTTC
TRBJ1-2,TRBV10-3,.,TRBD1,CAISEQPTGGYGYTF,TGTGCCATCAGTGAGCAACCCACAGGGGGCTATGGCTACACCTTC
TRBJ1-5,TRBV6-1,few,.,CASSVGGSRQPQHF,TGTGCCAGCAGTGTCGGGGGTTCACGCCAGCCCCAGCATTTT
TRBJ1-1,TRBV18,.,.,CASSPLFGGPEAFF,TGTGCCAGCTCACCACTATTTGGAGGGCCTGAAGCTTTCTTT
TRBJ2-2,TRBV6-1,.,.,CASSKQNTGELFF,TGTGCCAGCAGTAAACAGAACACCGGGGAGCTGTTTTTT
TRBJ2-5,TRBV30,.,.,CAWSVPPLSAQYF,TGTGCCTGGAGTGTACCCCCGTTGTCGGCCCAGTACTTC
TRBJ2-3,TRBV5-1,.,TRBD2,CASSHSGASTDTQYF,TGCGCCAGCAGCCATAGCGGGGCTAGCACAGATACGCAGTATTTT
TRBJ2-3,TRBV2,.,.,CASSVAAGTDTQYF,TGTGCCAGCAGTGTTGCGGCGGGGACTGATACGCAGTATTTT
TRBJ1-1,TRBV5-1,.,.,CASSLSGDPEAFF,TGCGCCAGCAGCTTGTCAGGGGATCCTGAAGCTTTCTTT
TRBJ2-1,TRBV6-5,.,TRBD2,CATDPSGGPNEQFF,TGTGCCACCGACCCTAGCGGGGGGCCAAATGAGCAGTTCTTC
TRBJ2-7,TRBV10-2,few,TRBD1,CASSARGDRVSDEQYF,TGCGCCAGCAGCGCGAGGGGGGACAGGGTCAGCGACGAGCAGTACTTC
TRBJ2-7,TRBV10-3,.,TRBD2,CAISAALGVAGAHYEQYF,TGTGCCATCAGTGCGGCCTTGGGGGTAGCGGGGGCCCACTACGAGCAGTACTTC
TRBJ1-4,TRBV7-2,once,.,CASSLGVYEKLFF,TGTGCCAGCAGCTTAGGCGTTTATGAAAAACTGTTTTTT
TRBJ2-3,TRBV5-1,.,TRBD2,CASSLAAGGRNTQYF,TGCGCCAGCAGCTTGGCTGCGGGGGGCAGAAATACGCAGTATTTT
TRBJ2-5,TRBV5-1,.,TRBD2,CASSNGLAGNEGETQYF,TGCGCCAGCAGCAACGGACTAGCGGGGAACGAAGGGGAGACCCAGTACTTC
TRBJ2-3,TRBV21-1,.,.,CASRDRGPDTQYF,TGTGCCAGCCGGGACAGGGGTCCAGATACGCAGTATTTT
TRBJ1-4,TRBV4-1,.,TRBD1,CASSHEGQGVSNEKLFF,TGCGCCAGCAGCCATGAAGGACAGGGGGTTTCTAATGAAAAACTGTTTTTT
TRBJ1-3,TRBV30,once,.,CAWGGAGNTIYF,TGTGCCTGGGGGGGCGCAGGAAACACCATATATTTT
TRBJ1-6,TRBV7-2,.,TRBD1,CASSLAGTGGLPLHF,TGTGCCAGCAGCTTAGCCGGGACAGGTGGTTTACCCCTCCACTTT
TRBJ2-1,TRBV9,once,.,CASSVGSGYSYNEQFF,TGTGCCAGCAGCGTAGGTTCCGGGTACTCCTACAATGAGCAGTTCTTC
TRBJ2-2,TRBV21-1,.,.,CASSKKEVVKGQGGTGELFF,TGTGCCAGCAGCAAGAAGGAAGTTGTAAAGGGGCAGGGTGGAACCGGGGAGCTGTTTTTT
TRBJ1-1,TRBV10-2,many,TRBD1,CASKDRLDTEAFF,TGCGCCAGCAAGGACAGGTTGGACACTGAAGCTTTCTTT
TRBJ2-5,TRBV7-2,.,TRBD1,CASSLGQGAGEQYF,TGTGCCAGCAGCTTAGGACAGGGGGCAGGAGAGCAGTACTTC
TRBJ1-1,TRBV5-6,.,.,CASSFQYVGQGGRTEAFF,TGTGCCAGCAGCTTTCAGTATGTGGGTCAGGGCGGAAGGACTGAAGCTTTCTTT
TRBJ2-2,TRBV19,.,.,CASSITSSGELFF,TGTGCCAGTAGTATTACTAGCTCGGGGGAGCTGTTTTTT
TRBJ2-7,TRBV29-1,once,.,CSVGDSYEQYF,TGCAGCGTTGGAGACAGCTACGAGCAGTACTTC
TRBJ1-1,TRBV27,.,TRBD1,CASRVGDRYTEAFF,TGTGCCAGCAGAGTTGGGGACAGGTACACTGAAGCTTTCTTT
TRBJ1-2,TRBV2,few,.,CASSLQGLRIGYTF,TGTGCCAGCAGTTTACAGGGTTTAAGGATTGGCTACACCTTC
TRBJ2-6,TRBV4-1,few,TRBD1,CASSQAQQGISGANVLTF,TGCGCCAGCAGCCAAGCCCAACAGGGGATCTCTGGGGCCAACGTCCTGACTTTC
TRBJ1-1,TRBV19,once,.,CASSILGGTEAFF,TGTGCCAGTAGTATCTTGGGCGGGACTGAAGCTTTCTTT
TRBJ2-3,TRBV6-1,.,TRBD2,CASSGGLAGGRRTDTQYF,TGTGCCAGCAGTGGGGGGCTAGCGGGGGGACGGAGGACAGATACGCAGTATTTT
TRBJ1-2,TRBV7-9,once,TRBD1,CASSLTGQGTYYYGYTF,TGTGCCAGCAGCTTAACCGGACAGGGGACCTATTACTATGGCTACACCTTC
TRBJ1-1,TRBV18,.,.,CASSPLGQNTEAFF,TGTGCCAGCTCACCCTTGGGACAGAACACTGAAGCTTTCTTT
TRBJ2-7,TRBV7-6,.,.,CASSLGVRDEQYF,TGTGCCAGCAGCTTAGGGGTCCGGGACGAGCAGTACTTC
TRBJ2-5,TRBV30,once,TRBD1,CAGERDRGLETQYF,TGTGCCGGGGAGCGGGACAGGGGATTAGAGACCCAGTACTTC